Presented here are 16 T cell receptor beta chains from one specimen sequenced in a study of Graves' ophthalmopathy and Graves' hyperthyroidism. The authors amplified TCR beta CDR3 regions from RNA transcripts. First-round RT-PCR with HTBI primers preceded a second-round multiplex PCR. Each CDR3 protein is one row after TCRdb ran MiXCR on the multiplex PCR reads. The repertoire includes some 350,000 distinct CDR3 sequences, 17% of them detected once, and roughly 2.6% sits in the top ten. The sequencing input was peripheral blood. The receptors stem from an adult woman with stable Graves' hyperthyroidism.

This clonotype was seen at least ten times. The V gene is TRBV25-1, the J gene TRBJ2-7; 10 positions agree with TRBD1. V was pared by 6 bases and J by 1 base, with 6 bases of the junction left unmatched. The germline gives CDR1 MGHDK, CDR2 SYGVNS. This CDR3 is 15 amino acids long. The DNA of the CDR3 is TGTGCCAGCAGAGAGCCGGGACAGGGGTCCTACGAGCAGTACTTC. Protein product: CASREPGQGSYEQYF.

As for this clonotype: A read error is possible here, since a much larger clone lies one base away. V and J are TRBV6-1 and TRBJ1-2, with D perhaps matching TRBD1 (5 bases). The CDR3 extends over 16 amino acids. In germline, CDR1 is MNHNS, CDR2 SASEGT. Trimming took 3 bases from V and 1 from J, leaving 15 bases between them. CDR3 sequence reads: CASSDPRQTNNYGYTF. CDR3 DNA sequence: TGTGCCAGCAGTGATCCCCGACAGACCAATAACTATGGCTACACCTTC.

This clonotype was seen at least ten times. The V call is TRBV7-2, the J call TRBJ1-2, with D possibly matching TRBD1 (6 bases). The CDR3 is 15 amino acids. CDR1 and CDR2 from the germline V gene are SGHTA and FQGNSA. The V gene lost 1 base and the J gene lost 3 bases, with 12 bases spanning the gap. The CDR3 region has the DNA TGTGCCAGCAGCTTAGGATCAGGGGCTGACTATGGCTACACCTTC. Translated, it gives CASSLGSGADYGYTF.

This clonotype showed up just a few times. A much larger clone lies one base from this, so it may be a read error. DNA of the CDR3: TGTGCCAGCGGTCCCCAGACTAGCCCCGGGGAGACCCAGTACTTC. Protein product: CASGPQTSPGETQYF. The genes are TRBV28 and TRBJ2-5, with 7 positions matching TRBD2. Germline V gene sequence: CDR1 MDHEN, CDR2 SYDVKM. CDR3 size: 15 residues. The V gene end was trimmed by 8 bases and the J gene end by 5 bases; junction bases not matched to a gene: 14.

This clonotype appeared many times. The chain is built from TRBV24-1 and TRBJ1-2; possible D gene TRBD1, 5 bases. V was clipped by 4 bases and J by 4 bases, with 9 bases between them. The germline gives CDR1 KGHDR, CDR2 SFDVKD. The CDR3 has 13 amino acids. CDR3 residues: CATSEGTAYGYTF. CDR3 bases: TGTGCCACCAGTGAAGGGACTGCCTATGGCTACACCTTC.

The sample holds many counts of this clonotype. The V and J genes are TRBV30 and TRBJ2-7; 10 bases match TRBD2. With V trimmed by 8 bases and J by 0 bases, 13 bases remained unmatched. Germline V lookup: CDR1 GTSNPN, CDR2 SVGIG (reference sequence). The CDR3 length is 16 residues. The CDR3 here is CATSGTSVTSSYEQYF. CDR3 coding DNA: TGTGCCACCTCCGGGACTAGCGTCACTAGCTCCTACGAGCAGTACTTC.

This clonotype was counted a few times. This rearrangement joins TRBV18 to TRBJ1-1, with 8 bases matching TRBD1. Trimming cost V 4 bases and J 1 base; bases outside gene matches: 11. Germline CDR1 KGHSH, CDR2 LQKENI. This CDR3 region has 17 residues. The CDR3 DNA is TGTGCCAGCTCACTACAGGGGGTGGGAGACCGGAACACTGAAGCTTTCTTT. This sequence encodes CASSLQGVGDRNTEAFF.

This clonotype was counted many times. This chain connects TRBV6-5 to TRBJ1-2; D uncertain. The length of the CDR3 is 16 residues. V was pared by 0 bases and J by 4 bases, with 15 bases between. Germline loops: CDR1 MNHEY, CDR2 SVGAGI. Written as DNA, the CDR3 is TGTGCCAGCAGTTACTCCTCGGGAGCCAGAGGCTATGGCTACACCTTC. This sequence encodes CASSYSSGARGYGYTF.

This clonotype has ten or more counts. CDR3 nucleotides: TGTGCCAGCAGCTTATACCGGGGCCCAAGAACCCCTAACGAGCAGTACTTC. The encoded protein is CASSLYRGPRTPNEQYF. The chain links TRBV13 to TRBJ2-7; D could derive from TRBD1 or TRBD2 (5 bases each). This CDR3 is built from 17 residues. Germline loops: CDR1 PRHDT, CDR2 FYEKMQ (reference sequence). V lost 2 bases to trimming and J lost 5 bases, with 22 bases between them.

In its sample, this clonotype was seen many times. The chain joins TRBV7-8 to TRBJ1-2; 7 positions agree with TRBD1. Trimming removed 3 bases from V and 3 bases from J; junction bases left unmatched: 4. The V gene's germline CDR1 is SGHVS and CDR2 FQNEAQ. This CDR3 has 14 amino acids. The CDR3 bases are TGTGCCAGCAGCTTCCGTGGACAGGACTATGGCTACACCTTC. This gives the protein CASSFRGQDYGYTF.

The genes are TRBV5-1 and TRBJ2-7; perhaps TRBD1 as D (6 bases). Per germline, CDR1 SGHRS and CDR2 YFSETQ. The CDR3 spans 14 residues. V was pared by 6 bases and J by 1 base, with 14 bases between. The CDR3 loop is CASTSDSPSYEQYF. In DNA, the CDR3 is TGCGCCAGCACTTCGGACAGTCCATCCTACGAGCAGTACTTC. Supplemented by reference TRBV5-1 and TRBJ2-7, the full variable domain reads KAGVTQTPRYLIKTRGQQVTLSCSPISGHRSVSWYQQTPGQGLQFLFEYFSETQRNKGNFPGRFSGRQFSNSRSEMNVSTLELGDSALYLCASTSDSPSYEQYFGPGTRLTVT.

In the case of this clonotype: One junction end disagrees with the germline gene, perhaps due to a read error. V gene TRBV7-6 combines with J gene TRBJ2-7; 8 positions agree with TRBD2. The CDR3 loop spans 15 amino acids. Looked up from germline, CDR1 is SGHVS and CDR2 is FNYEAQ. The CDR3 nucleotides are TGTGCCAGCAGCTTACTATCGGGAGGGCACTCGGAGCAGTGCTTC. Its protein product is CASSLLSGGHSEQCF.

This clonotype was detected once. This rearrangement joins TRBV29-1 to TRBJ2-7; the D gene is possibly TRBD1 (6 bases). Per the germline V gene, CDR1 is SQVTM and CDR2 is ANQGSEA. V was clipped by 6 bases and J by 0 bases, with 9 bases between them. The CDR3 contains 12 residues. CDR3 in DNA: TGCAGCGTCGGGACACCCTCCTACGAGCAGTACTTC. Its translation: CSVGTPSYEQYF.

This clonotype was detected once. The gene calls are TRBV6-5 and TRBJ1-2; 7 nucleotides agree with TRBD1. Germline CDR1 reads MNHEY; CDR2 reads SVGAGI. The CDR3 has 14 residues. Trimming took 2 bases from V and 8 from J; bases not matched to a gene: 8. The CDR3 nucleotides are TGTGCCAGCAGTTACAGGGGGCAGGTATGGGGCTACACCTTC. It specifies CASSYRGQVWGYTF.

In this sample, this clonotype turned up many times. The chain has TRBV28 and TRBJ2-7; D is undetermined. CDR3 length: 15 amino acids. Looked up from germline, CDR1 is MDHEN and CDR2 is SYDVKM. Trimming shortened V by 3 bases and J by 3 bases, and 15 bases separated the two germline ends. DNA of the CDR3: TGTGCCAGCAGTTTGGGATTTAGGGAAGGCTACGAGCAGTACTTC. This sequence encodes CASSLGFREGYEQYF.

V gene TRBV20-1 combines with J gene TRBJ2-7; TRBD1 matches 11 bases. The CDR3 spans 15 residues. Trimming took 4 bases from V and 6 from J; bases not matched to a gene: 11. Germline CDR1 DFQATT, CDR2 SNEGSKA (reference sequence). CDR3 region: CSAIRPGQGVFEQYF. The CDR3 DNA sequence: TGCAGTGCTATAAGGCCGGGACAGGGGGTTTTCGAGCAGTACTTC.